The 22 T cell receptor beta chains below all came from one sample that was sequenced in a study of TIL therapy for anti-PD-1-resistant metastatic lung cancer. Time point indicated: pre-treatment sample, taken before nivolumab and TIL therapy. The libraries were made with immunoSEQ v3. Produced via immunoSEQ multiplex PCR; TCRdb's table is partial and in-frame only. Of about 47,000 clones detected, approximately 86% appear once; the ten largest clones hold 5%. The source material was blood, sampled at baseline. These receptors were collected from a person between 30 and 79 years old with non-small cell lung cancer.

This clone was seen only a few times. The V gene is TRBV2, the J gene TRBJ1-5; no reliable D call. The CDR3 has 16 residues. Trimming took off 4 bases at V and 4 bases at J, with 17 bases between the two ends. CDR1 is SNHLY and CDR2 is FYNNEI in the germline V gene. The CDR3 protein is CASSVGNTRANQPQHF. The CDR3 nucleotides read TGTGCCAGCAGTGTCGGGAATACAAGGGCTAATCAGCCCCAGCATTTT. The variable domain in full, with the rest retrieved from reference TRBV2 and TRBJ1-5, is EPEVTQTPSHQVTQMGQEVILRCVPISNHLYFYWYRQILGQKVEFLVSFYNNEISEKSEIFDDQFSVERPDGSNFTLKIRSTKLEDSAMYFCASSVGNTRANQPQHFGDGTRLSIL.

The chain links TRBV7-7 to TRBJ2-5; D is unresolved. This CDR3 has 15 amino acids. Germline CDR1 reads SSHAT; CDR2 reads FNYEAQ (reference sequence). V was cut by 1 base and J by 5 bases, with 14 bases left in between. The CDR3 reads CASSLGVGQMETQYF. The CDR3 coding sequence is TGTGCCAGCAGCTTAGGGGTAGGGCAGATGGAGACCCAGTACTTC.

The table lists this clone with a few counts. The rearrangement uses TRBV19 and TRBJ2-2, with TRBD1 matching 9 bases. V gave up 9 bases and J gave up 3 bases; unmatched junction bases: 17. Germline values: CDR1 LNHDA, CDR2 SQIVND (reference sequence). This CDR3 spans 18 amino acids. For the CDR3, the DNA is TGTGCCAGACTCCGGGACAGGGTTGTGGGGTTCGACACCGGGGAGCTGTTTTTT. Its translation: CARLRDRVVGFDTGELFF.

The chain recombines TRBV28 with TRBJ2-7, with 8 bases fitting TRBD1. Germline trimming cut 5 bases from V and 5 bases from J; bases unmatched to any gene: 2. The CDR3 runs to 12 residues. The V gene's germline CDR1 is MDHEN and CDR2 SYDVKM. CDR3 coding DNA: TGTGCCAGCAGTGGCAGGGGGCACGAGCAGTACTTC. This sequence encodes CASSGRGHEQYF.

V is TRBV7-2 and J is TRBJ2-3; the D gene is possibly TRBD2 (7 bases). This CDR3 has 15 residues. The germline CDR1 and CDR2 sequences are SGHTA and FQGNSA. Trimming cost V 1 base and J 5 bases, with 13 bases left between them. The CDR3 loop reads CASSLGGGPIDTQYF. CDR3 DNA: TGTGCCAGCAGCTTAGGGGGGGGGCCGATAGATACGCAGTATTTT.

This clone occurred a few times. V and J are TRBV19 and TRBJ1-5; the D gene is possibly TRBD1 (6 bases). CDR3 size: 14 residues. Per the germline V gene, CDR1 is LNHDA and CDR2 is SQIVND (reference sequence). V was shortened by 6 bases and J by 0 bases, with 9 bases between the two germline ends. The CDR3 DNA sequence: TGTGCCAGTAGGCCGGGACATAGCAATCAGCCCCAGCATTTT. It translates to CASRPGHSNQPQHF.

Written as DNA, the CDR3 is TGTGCCAGTAGTATAGATTTCGGGACAGGGAGTCAGCCCCAGCATTTT. It yields the protein CASSIDFGTGSQPQHF. The chain joins TRBV19 to TRBJ1-5; 9 nucleotides line up with TRBD1. Germline trimming cut 0 bases from V and 6 bases from J; bases unmatched to any gene: 6. The germline V gene has CDR1 LNHDA and CDR2 SQIVND (reference sequence). The CDR3 has 16 residues.

This clone has a single count. This sequence joins TRBV15 and TRBJ1-4; tentatively, D is TRBD1 (5 bases). Germline CDR1 is LNHNV and CDR2 is YYDKDF (reference sequence). Deletions cut 7 bases from V and 5 bases from J, with 11 bases between. There are 13 residues in the CDR3. The DNA for the CDR3 is TGTGCCACCAAGACAGCATCGAATGAAAAACTGTTTTTT. Its protein product is CATKTASNEKLFF.

J is TRBJ2-7 and V is TRBV6-6, with D tentatively TRBD2 (7 bases). Germline-derived CDR1 and CDR2 are MNHNY and SVGAGI (reference sequence). The CDR3 has 14 residues. The V end lost 6 bases, the J end lost 5 bases, and 17 bases lay between the germline ends. Here the CDR3 DNA reads TGTGCCAGCAGCGAAGGGGGGGCAGGCCACGAGCAGTACTTC. Its protein is CASSEGGAGHEQYF.

The V call is TRBV29-1, the J call TRBJ2-4; 11 bases match TRBD2. The J segment lost 3 bases and the V segment lost 0 bases, leaving 16 bases of the junction unmatched. From germline, CDR1 is SQVTM and CDR2 ANQGSEA. The CDR3 runs 20 residues. CDR3 residues: CSVEEKELAGVWEDKNIQYF. DNA of the CDR3: TGCAGCGTTGAAGAAAAGGAACTAGCGGGAGTTTGGGAAGACAAAAACATTCAGTACTTC.

In its sample, this clone was seen once. CDR3 nucleotides: TGTGCCATTTCGTCCGGGACAGGGAAGGAAAAACTGTTTTTT. As protein: CAISSGTGKEKLFF. V usage is TRBV2 and J usage is TRBJ1-4; 9 bases are shared with TRBD1. With 10 bases clipped from V and 8 bases from J, the junction kept 11 bases outside the gene matches. Germline assignment: CDR1 SNHLY and CDR2 FYNNEI. The CDR3 sequence is 14 residues long.

The V call is TRBV20-1, the J call TRBJ1-1; D gene uncertain. The CDR3 runs 11 residues. Germline-derived CDR1 and CDR2 are DFQATT and SNEGSKA (reference sequence). V was shortened by 7 bases and J by 0 bases, with 6 bases between the two germline ends. The CDR3: CSDGMNTEAFF. CDR3 nucleotides: TGCAGTGACGGGATGAACACTGAAGCTTTCTTT.

The chain has TRBV21-1 and TRBJ1-5. TRBV21-1 is a pseudogene locus. The CDR3 has 14 residues. In nucleotides, the CDR3 is TGTGCCAGCAGCAAACCGGGCGGTCATCAGCCCCAGCATTTT. This encodes CASSKPGGHQPQHF.

The rearrangement links TRBV7-6 to TRBJ2-3; the match to TRBD2 covers 10 bases. Germline V gene data show CDR1 as SGHVS and CDR2 as FNYEAQ. The V segment lost 3 bases and the J segment 3 bases; nucleotides outside the gene matches: 6. The CDR3 has 16 amino acids. The CDR3 is CASSFYLAGDTDTQYF. CDR3 DNA sequence: TGTGCCAGCAGCTTTTACCTAGCGGGAGATACAGATACGCAGTATTTT.

This clone has just one count. The V and J genes are TRBV4-3 and TRBJ2-5; 12 bases line up with TRBD2. V shed 0 bases, J shed 5 bases, and the junction held 4 bases outside the gene matches. CDR1 is LGHNA, CDR2 YSLEER, per germline. The CDR3 runs to 16 residues. DNA for the CDR3: TGCGCCAGCAGCCAAGAACCTAGCGGGGGGGCGGAGACCCAGTACTTC. Its translation: CASSQEPSGGAETQYF.

The V call is TRBV7-6, the J call TRBJ2-7; TRBD2 matches at 7 bases. In germline, CDR1 is SGHVS, CDR2 FNYEAQ. CDR3 length: 13 residues. V was pared by 3 bases and J by 6 bases, with 5 bases of the junction left unmatched. CDR3 region: CASSLDLAGEQYF. The CDR3 nucleotides are TGTGCCAGCAGCTTGGATTTAGCGGGCGAGCAGTACTTC.

The chain links TRBV10-2 to TRBJ2-2, with unresolved D. The V end was cut by 6 bases, the J end by 11 bases, with 10 bases between. Germline CDR1 and CDR2: WSHSY and SAAADI. This CDR3 has 11 amino acids. CDR3 residues: CASRRGYELFF. DNA for the CDR3: TGCGCCAGCAGGCGCGGTTACGAGCTGTTTTTT.

The V gene is TRBV25-1, the J gene TRBJ2-2, with D possibly matching TRBD1 (6 bases). CDR1 and CDR2 from the germline V gene are MGHDK and SYGVNS. V was cut by 4 bases and J by 8 bases, with 14 bases left in between. This CDR3 is built from 14 residues. DNA for the CDR3: TGTGCCAGCAGTGCACAGGGAGTGAGGGGGGAGCTGTTTTTT. Translating it yields CASSAQGVRGELFF. The whole variable domain, remainder taken from reference TRBV25-1 and TRBJ2-2, is EADIYQTPRYLVIGTGKKITLECSQTMGHDKMYWYQQDPGMELHLIHYSYGVNSTEKGDLSSESTVSRIRTEHFPLTLESARPSHTSQYLCASSAQGVRGELFFGEGSRLTVL.

This chain joins TRBV25-1 and TRBJ2-1; no firm D call. CDR1 MGHDK and CDR2 SYGVNS come from the germline V gene. Trimming cost V 8 bases and J 5 bases, with 4 bases left between them. This CDR3 spans 10 amino acids. The CDR3 region is CASANNEQFF. The CDR3 DNA reads TGTGCCAGCGCCAACAATGAGCAGTTCTTC.

This clone was detected only a few times. V and J are TRBV1 and TRBJ2-7. TRBV1 constitutes a pseudogene. The CDR3 loop spans 17 amino acids. Written as DNA, the CDR3 is TGCACCAGCAGCCAAGATGGGGGAGCGGTGTTCTCCTACGAGCAGTACTTC. Amino acids: CTSSQDGGAVFSYEQYF.

This clone was seen just once. The chain carries TRBV6-6 and TRBJ2-1, with no clear D. V lost 5 bases, J lost 4 bases, and 15 bases lay in between. Germline V lookup: CDR1 MNHNY, CDR2 SVGAGI (reference sequence). The CDR3 spans 15 residues. CDR3 in amino acids: CASSPSGLGYNEQFF. For the CDR3, the DNA is TGTGCCAGCAGTCCCTCCGGGTTGGGGTACAATGAGCAGTTCTTC.

J is TRBJ1-3 and V is TRBV19; 8 bases are a match to TRBD1. This CDR3 has 16 amino acids. Germline assignment: CDR1 LNHDA and CDR2 SQIVND (reference sequence). J gave up 3 bases and V 6 bases, and 10 bases lay outside the gene matches. The CDR3: CASSSGQGARGNTIYF. The CDR3 bases are TGTGCCAGTAGCTCCGGGCAGGGGGCGCGTGGAAACACCATATATTTT.